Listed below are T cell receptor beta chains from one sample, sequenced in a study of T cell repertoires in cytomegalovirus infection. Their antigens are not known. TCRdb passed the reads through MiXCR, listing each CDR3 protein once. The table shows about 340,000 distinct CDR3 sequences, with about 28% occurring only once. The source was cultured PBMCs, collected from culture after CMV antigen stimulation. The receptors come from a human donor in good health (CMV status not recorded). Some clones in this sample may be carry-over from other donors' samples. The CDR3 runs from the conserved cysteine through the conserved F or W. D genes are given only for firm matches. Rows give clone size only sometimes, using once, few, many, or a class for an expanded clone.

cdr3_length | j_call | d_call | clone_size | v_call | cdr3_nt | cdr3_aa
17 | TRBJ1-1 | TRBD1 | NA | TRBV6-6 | TGTGCCAGCAGTTATCCCGCCTTGACAGGGAAGGACACTGAAGCTTTCTTT | CASSYPALTGKDTEAFF
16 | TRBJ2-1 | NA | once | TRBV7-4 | TGTGCCAGCAGCTTATGGAGGGCAAGCTCCTACAATGAGCAGTTCTTC | CASSLWRASSYNEQFF
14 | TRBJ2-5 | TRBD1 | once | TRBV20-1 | TGCAGTGCTTCTTCCGGGACAGGGGGAGAGACCCAGTACTTC | CSASSGTGGETQYF
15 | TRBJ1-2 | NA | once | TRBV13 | TGTGCCAGCAGCTCTGGGGGGCGCGGAAACTATGGCTACACCTTC | CASSSGGRGNYGYTF
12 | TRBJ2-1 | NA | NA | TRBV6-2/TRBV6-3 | TGTGCCAGCAGAATGGACAGCAATGAGCAGTTCTTC | CASRMDSNEQFF
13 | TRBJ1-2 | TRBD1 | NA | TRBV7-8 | TGTGCCAGCAGCCACGGGACAGTGTATGGCTACACCTTC | CASSHGTVYGYTF
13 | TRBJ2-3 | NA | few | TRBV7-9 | TGTGCCAGCAGCTTATCGGGGGAAGATACGCAGTATTTT | CASSLSGEDTQYF
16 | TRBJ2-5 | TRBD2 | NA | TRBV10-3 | TGTGCCATCATGCATACTAGCGGGATGAGGGCAGAGACCCAGTACTTC | CAIMHTSGMRAETQYF
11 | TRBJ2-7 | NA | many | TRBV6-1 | TGTGCCAGCAGCGGACTGGGCGAGCAGTACTTC | CASSGLGEQYF
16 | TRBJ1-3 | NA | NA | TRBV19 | TGTGCCAGTAGTATCTCCCAGAAGGCCTCTGGAAACACCATATATTTT | CASSISQKASGNTIYF
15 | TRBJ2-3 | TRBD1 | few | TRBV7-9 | TGTGCCAGCAGCTTCCCAGGGGGCGCAGGGGATACGCAGTATTTT | CASSFPGGAGDTQYF
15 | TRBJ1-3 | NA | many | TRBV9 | TGTGCCAGCAGCACACAGGGAATTTCTGGAAACACCATATATTTT | CASSTQGISGNTIYF
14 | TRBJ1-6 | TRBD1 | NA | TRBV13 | TGTGCCAGCAGCTTTAACAGGGGCAGGACACCCCTCCACTTT | CASSFNRGRTPLHF
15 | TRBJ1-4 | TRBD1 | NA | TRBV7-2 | TGTGCCACCGCGGGACAGGGGGCGCTTAGGGAAAAACTGTTTTTT | CATAGQGALREKLFF
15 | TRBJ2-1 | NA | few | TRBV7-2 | TGTGCCAGCAGCCCGACAGCCCAAGGATACAATGAGCAGTTCTTC | CASSPTAQGYNEQFF
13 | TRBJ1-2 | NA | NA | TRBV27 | TGTGCCAGCAGTTCAGGGGAGGGCTATGGCTACACCTTC | CASSSGEGYGYTF
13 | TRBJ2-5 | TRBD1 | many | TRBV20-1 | TGCAGTGCTAGAGAGACAGGGAGAGAGACCCAGTACTTC | CSARETGRETQYF
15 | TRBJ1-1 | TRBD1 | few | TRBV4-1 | TGCGCCAGCAGCCAAGGGGACAGGGGGCAAACTGAAGCTTTCTTT | CASSQGDRGQTEAFF
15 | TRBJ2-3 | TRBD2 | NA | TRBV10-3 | TGTGCCATCATGAGAGCGGGAGCGGGCACAGATACGCAGTATTTT | CAIMRAGAGTDTQYF
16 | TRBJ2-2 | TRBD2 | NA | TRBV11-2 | TGTGCCAGCAGGGGATCTAGCGGGCGGAACACCGGGGAGCTGTTTTTT | CASRGSSGRNTGELFF
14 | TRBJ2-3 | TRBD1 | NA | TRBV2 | TGTGCCAGCAATTTACAGGGGAGCACAGATACGCAGTATTTT | CASNLQGSTDTQYF
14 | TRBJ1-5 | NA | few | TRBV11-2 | TGTGCCAGCAGCTCCTTGGGTAGCAATCAGCCCCAGCATTTT | CASSSLGSNQPQHF
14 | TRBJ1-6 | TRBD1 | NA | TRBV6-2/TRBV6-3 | TGTGCCAGCAGATTCACAGGGGACGGCTCACCCCTCCACTTT | CASRFTGDGSPLHF
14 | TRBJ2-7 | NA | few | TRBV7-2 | TGTGCCAGCAGCTTAGTCTTGGGGTACCACGAGCAGTACTTC | CASSLVLGYHEQYF
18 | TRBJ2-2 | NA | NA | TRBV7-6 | TGTGCCAGCAGCCGTTATAAGAACAGCCGCAGGAACACCGGGGAGCTGTTTTTT | CASSRYKNSRRNTGELFF
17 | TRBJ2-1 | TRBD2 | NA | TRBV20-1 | TGCAGTGCTAGAGATGGCACTAGCGGGAGGACCTACAATGAGCAGTTCTTC | CSARDGTSGRTYNEQFF
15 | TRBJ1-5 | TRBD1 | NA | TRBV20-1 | TGCAGTGCTCTCGCCGGGACAGGGCTCCATCAGCCCCAGCATTTT | CSALAGTGLHQPQHF
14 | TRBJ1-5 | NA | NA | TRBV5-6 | TGTGCCAGCAGCCCGGGGCCAGTTGTGCAGCCCCAGCATTTT | CASSPGPVVQPQHF
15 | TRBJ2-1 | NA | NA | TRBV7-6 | TGTGCCAGCAGCTTAATTCAGCCTTCCTACAATGAGCAGTTCTTC | CASSLIQPSYNEQFF
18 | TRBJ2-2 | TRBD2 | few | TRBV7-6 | TGTGCCAGCAGCTTAGAGGTTGGAGCGGGAGGAGACACCGGGGAGCTGTTTTTT | CASSLEVGAGGDTGELFF
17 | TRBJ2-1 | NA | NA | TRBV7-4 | TGTGCCAGCAGCTTGTCTCCCCGGACTAGGGGGGTGAATGAGCAGTTCTTC | CASSLSPRTRGVNEQFF
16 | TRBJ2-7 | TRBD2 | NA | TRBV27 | TGTGCCAGCAGTCTGACCGCGACTAGCGGGAGTTACGAGCAGTACTTC | CASSLTATSGSYEQYF
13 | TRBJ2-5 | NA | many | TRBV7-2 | TGTGCCAGCAGCTTAGGCCTACTGGAGACCCAGTACTTC | CASSLGLLETQYF
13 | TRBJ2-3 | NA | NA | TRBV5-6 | TGTGCCAGCAGCCCCCAGTATGACGATACGCAGTATTTT | CASSPQYDDTQYF
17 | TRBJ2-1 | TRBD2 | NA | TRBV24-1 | TGTGCCACCAGTGATTCTCGACTAGCGGGACGCAACAATGAGCAGTTCTTC | CATSDSRLAGRNNEQFF
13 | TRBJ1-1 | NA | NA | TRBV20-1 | TGCAGTACTTCCCCCACGGGGGACACTGAAGCTTTCTTT | CSTSPTGDTEAFF
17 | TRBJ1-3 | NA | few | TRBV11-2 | TGTGCCAGCAGCTTAGATCCGGGACGACTCCTCCGAAACACCATATATTTT | CASSLDPGRLLRNTIYF
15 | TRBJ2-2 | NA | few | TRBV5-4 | TGTGCCAGCAGCCCCCCCAGGGGCGGGACCGGGGAGCTGTTTTTT | CASSPPRGGTGELFF
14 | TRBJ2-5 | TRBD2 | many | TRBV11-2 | TGTGCCAGCAGCTTAGAACTAGCGGGAGAGACCCAGTACTTC | CASSLELAGETQYF
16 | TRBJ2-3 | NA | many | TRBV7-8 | TGTGCCAGCAGCTCCCACCGAGGACAAAGCACAGATACGCAGTATTTT | CASSSHRGQSTDTQYF
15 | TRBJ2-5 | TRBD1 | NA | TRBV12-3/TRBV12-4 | TGTGCCAGCAGTCCATACCCGACAGGGGTGAAGACCCAGTACTTC | CASSPYPTGVKTQYF